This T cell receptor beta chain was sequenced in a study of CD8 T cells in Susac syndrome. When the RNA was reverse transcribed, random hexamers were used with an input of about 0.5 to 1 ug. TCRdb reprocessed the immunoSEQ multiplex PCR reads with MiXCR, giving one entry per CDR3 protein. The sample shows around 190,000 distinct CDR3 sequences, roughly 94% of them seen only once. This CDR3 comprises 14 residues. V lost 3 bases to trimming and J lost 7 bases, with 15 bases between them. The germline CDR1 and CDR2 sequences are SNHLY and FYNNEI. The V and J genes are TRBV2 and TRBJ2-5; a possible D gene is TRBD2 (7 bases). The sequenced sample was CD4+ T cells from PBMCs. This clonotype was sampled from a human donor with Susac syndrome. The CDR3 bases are TGTGCCAGCAGTGACCGGGGGGCGGATGGGACCCAGTACTTC. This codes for CASSDRGADGTQYF. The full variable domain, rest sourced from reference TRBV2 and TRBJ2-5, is EPEVTQTPSHQVTQMGQEVILRCVPISNHLYFYWYRQILGQKVEFLVSFYNNEISEKSEIFDDQFSVERPDGSNFTLKIRSTKLEDSAMYFCASSDRGADGTQYFGPGTRLLVL.